These T cell receptor beta chains were read from a single sample in a study of CD8 T cells in Susac syndrome. TCRdb re-derived calls from the immunoSEQ multiplex PCR reads in MiXCR, one entry per CDR3 protein. The sample lists 150,000 to 200,000 distinct CDR3 sequences; 75% to 95% were seen once. Sequencing used CD4+ T cells from PBMCs. These receptors were taken from a human donor with Susac syndrome. CDR3s include the opening cysteine and the closing phenylalanine or tryptophan. Each record gives: clone size, J gene, D gene, V gene, CDR3 DNA, CDR3 protein. D genes are given only for firm matches. Only part of the rows carry a size: once, few, many, or a class if the clone is expanded.

- | TRBJ2-3 | TRBD1 | TRBV11-2 | TGTGCCAGCAGCCAAGGGACAGGCCCTCTCACAGATACGCAGTATTTT | CASSQGTGPLTDTQYF
- | TRBJ1-2 | - | TRBV20-1 | TGCAGTGCTAGAGACCCCCGGGGTAGCTATGGCTACACCTTC | CSARDPRGSYGYTF
- | TRBJ2-7 | TRBD1 | TRBV6-2/TRBV6-3 | TGTGCCAGCAGTTCCGACAGGGGATACTACGAGCAGTACTTC | CASSSDRGYYEQYF
- | TRBJ1-6 | - | TRBV28 | TGTGCCAGCAGTTTAAACCCAGATTATTCACCCCTCCACTTT | CASSLNPDYSPLHF
- | TRBJ2-7 | TRBD2 | TRBV9 | TGTGCCAGCAGCGAGGGACTAGCGGGATCCTACGAGCAGTACTTC | CASSEGLAGSYEQYF
- | TRBJ1-6 | - | TRBV4-2 | TGTGCCAGCAGCCAAACTGAAAGTGGGGGATCCAGTAATTCACCCCTCCACTTT | CASSQTESGGSSNSPLHF
- | TRBJ2-6 | - | TRBV2 | TGTGCCAGCAGTGATTGGGATTCGAGCGGGGCCAACGTCCTGACTTTC | CASSDWDSSGANVLTF
- | TRBJ2-5 | - | TRBV7-2 | TGTGCCAGCAGCTTAGGGGCCCGCGGGTGGGAGACCCAGTACTTC | CASSLGARGWETQYF
few | TRBJ2-1 | - | TRBV30 | TGTGCCTGGAGTGTGAGCAGGGGCGTGGAGCAGTTCTTC | CAWSVSRGVEQFF
- | TRBJ2-2 | - | TRBV20-1 | TGCAGTGCTTCCGGGGTGGTCACCGGGGAGCTGTTTTTT | CSASGVVTGELFF
- | TRBJ2-7 | - | TRBV7-9 | TGTGCCAGCAACCAAGGGGGACTCACCTACGAGCAGTACTTC | CASNQGGLTYEQYF
- | TRBJ1-5 | - | TRBV20-1 | TGCAGTGCGATACCGGGTGGGCCTCAGCCCCAGCATTTT | CSAIPGGPQPQHF
- | TRBJ2-1 | - | TRBV4-2 | TGTGCCAGCAGCCAAGGGACAGTCAATGAGCAGTTCTTC | CASSQGTVNEQFF
- | TRBJ2-6 | TRBD1 | TRBV11-2 | TGTGCCAGCAGCTTAGGGGGACAGAGGGGTAATAGGCCCAACGTCCTGACTTTC | CASSLGGQRGNRPNVLTF
- | TRBJ2-4 | TRBD1 | TRBV18 | TGTGCCAGCTCACCATACCAACAGGGGGCTTCAGACAAAAACATTCAGTACTTC | CASSPYQQGASDKNIQYF
few | TRBJ2-7 | TRBD2 | TRBV20-1 | TGCAGTGCCCTGCCCGGACTAGCGGGAGATCTCTACGAGCAGTACTTC | CSALPGLAGDLYEQYF
- | TRBJ1-2 | - | TRBV20-1 | TGCAGTGCTCCCCGGACTGATTTGGGGGGCTACACCTTC | CSAPRTDLGGYTF
- | TRBJ2-7 | TRBD1 | TRBV6-1 | TGTGCCAGCAGTGAAGCTGAGGGGGCCTCCTACGAGCAGTACTTC | CASSEAEGASYEQYF
- | TRBJ1-4 | TRBD1 | TRBV7-2 | TGTGCCAGCAGCGCCCAGACAGGGTTTGGCGAAAAACTGTTTTTT | CASSAQTGFGEKLFF
- | TRBJ2-6 | - | TRBV12-3/TRBV12-4 | TGTGCCACCATGTATTCGGGGGCCAACGTCCTGACTTTC | CATMYSGANVLTF
once | TRBJ2-3 | TRBD2 | TRBV18 | TGTGCCAGCTCACCCCTAGCGGAAGATACGCAGTATTTT | CASSPLAEDTQYF
- | TRBJ1-6 | - | TRBV27 | TGTGCCAGCAGTTCAGGACAGAGAAATTCACCCCTCCACTTT | CASSSGQRNSPLHF
- | TRBJ2-5 | TRBD2 | TRBV3-1 | TGTGCCAGCAGCCCTGCCGGACTAGCGGGAGGTGGAGAGACCCAGTACTTC | CASSPAGLAGGGETQYF
once | TRBJ2-7 | TRBD1 | TRBV20-1 | TGCAGTGCTTTATCCGGGACAGTCTCCTACGAGCAGTACTTC | CSALSGTVSYEQYF
- | TRBJ2-1 | TRBD2 | TRBV20-1 | TGCAGTGCTAGAGGTACAGGGACTAGGAATGAGCAGTTCTTC | CSARGTGTRNEQFF
- | TRBJ2-4 | - | TRBV10-1 | TGCGCCAGCAGTGAGATACGAACGCTAGCCAAAAACATTCAGTACTTC | CASSEIRTLAKNIQYF
- | TRBJ2-5 | - | TRBV6-1 | TGTGCCAGCGAGGCCAGTCAAGAGACCCAGTACTTC | CASEASQETQYF
- | TRBJ2-3 | - | TRBV5-1 | TGCGCCAGCAGCCCGGAAGGGGGTACTCCCCCAGATACGCAGTATTTT | CASSPEGGTPPDTQYF
once | TRBJ2-2 | - | TRBV30 | TGTGCCTGGAGTGTATGGGATACCGGGGAGCTGTTTTTT | CAWSVWDTGELFF
- | TRBJ2-6 | - | TRBV5-1 | TGCGCCAGCAGCAGAGATTACGTCGGTCAGGGCTCTGGGGCCAACGTCCTGACTTTC | CASSRDYVGQGSGANVLTF
- | TRBJ2-7 | TRBD1 | TRBV25-1 | TGTGCCAGCAGGCAGACAGGGATGTACTACGAGCAGTACTTC | CASRQTGMYYEQYF
- | TRBJ1-3 | - | TRBV19 | TGTGCCAGTAGTAACGACGGCGGCTCTGGAAACACCATATATTTT | CASSNDGGSGNTIYF
- | TRBJ2-2 | TRBD2 | TRBV5-1 | TGCGCCAGCAGCTTTCTCTCCGGGACTATCTCCACCGGGGAGCTGTTTTTT | CASSFLSGTISTGELFF
- | TRBJ1-4 | - | TRBV12-3/TRBV12-4 | TGTGCCAGCAGTACCGGGACAACTAATGAAAAACTGTTTTTT | CASSTGTTNEKLFF
- | TRBJ1-5 | - | TRBV12-3/TRBV12-4 | TGTGCCAGCAGTTTAGAACAGGGCGATACTCAGCCCCAGCATTTT | CASSLEQGDTQPQHF
- | TRBJ2-3 | - | TRBV2 | TGTGCCAGCAATCGGGACAGCACAGATACGCAGTATTTT | CASNRDSTDTQYF
- | TRBJ2-6 | - | TRBV27 | TGTGCCAGCAGTTTAAGGTTCGATTGGGTCGGGACCTCTGGGGCCAACGTCCTGACTTTC | CASSLRFDWVGTSGANVLTF